This TCR beta chain is drawn from a study of shared clonotypes between healthy human individuals. There are 17 residues in the CDR3. The ends lost 4 bases at V and 5 bases at J; junction bases unmatched: 8. Germline V lookup: CDR1 SEHNR, CDR2 FQNEAQ (reference sequence). Remarks on this clone: The antigen remains unidentified.

Study-level results: Limited genetic and exposure-history diversity came from having few donors.

Repertoires were generated with immunoSEQ multiplex PCR, while TCRdb's copy carries only in-frame clones and drops some. The sample records roughly 640,000 clones, 95% to 98% being singletons. V usage is TRBV7-9 and J usage is TRBJ2-2; 12 bases are a match to TRBD2. This receptor was obtained from a woman aged 25 to 45 in good health. The sample comprised naive CD4+ T cells sorted from blood. Subset here: CD45RA+ positively selected. The DNA for the CDR3 is TGTGCCAGCAGCTCCCCTAGCGGGAGGGAGAATACCGGGGAGCTGTTTTTT. This sequence encodes CASSSPSGRENTGELFF.